The sequence of this TCR beta chain was determined in a study of neurological immune-mediated disorders. This clonotype was seen ten or more times. Its antigen remains unknown. Broader study findings: None of the CDR3 amino acid sequences of expanded clones recurred across subjects, suggesting private repertoires in all groups.

J was trimmed by 2 bases and V by 4 bases; bases with no gene match: 4. Germline CDR1 reads SGHDT; CDR2 reads YYEEEE. The CDR3 runs to 14 residues. With 10-nucleotide random UMIs, 5'RACE was used to make the cDNA. TCRdb independently ran MiXCR on the 5' RACE reads; one entry per CDR3 protein. The sample yields more than 30,000 distinct CDR3 sequences, around 7% seen once. The source is a man aged 50-60 years in good health. Sequencing was performed on CD4+ T cells from blood. V usage is TRBV5-6 and J usage is TRBJ2-3; 7 positions match TRBD2. CDR3 sequence (DNA): TGTGCCAGCAGCGCACTAGCGAACACAGATACGCAGTATTTT. Translated, it gives CASSALANTDTQYF.